Below are 28 T cell receptor beta chains sequenced from a single sample in a study of shared clonotypes between healthy human individuals. Sequenced by immunoSEQ multiplex PCR; TCRdb stores in-frame clones only, minus some. This table has a few million clones, roughly 92% appearing once. Sample: naive CD4+ T cells sorted from blood. As for subset: CD45RA+ positively selected. These receptors came from a man in his late teens or twenties in good health.

The chain combines TRBV25-1 with TRBJ2-1; 12 bases are shared with TRBD2. Germline CDR1 is MGHDK and CDR2 is SYGVNS. V was clipped by 7 bases and J by 8 bases; unmatched bases: 9. The CDR3 is 15 residues long. The CDR3 sequence: CASNLAGGPNDEQFF. CDR3 sequence (DNA): TGTGCCAGCAACCTAGCGGGAGGGCCTAACGATGAGCAGTTCTTC.

V and J are TRBV20-1 and TRBJ2-1; D call uncertain. Between the trimmed V and J ends, which lost 7 bases and 6 bases, there was a span of 7 bases. Germline V gene data show CDR1 as DFQATT and CDR2 as SNEGSKA (reference sequence). This CDR3 region has 10 residues. The CDR3 DNA reads as TGCAGTGGGTGGTTCAATGAGCAGTTCTTC. Its protein product is CSGWFNEQFF.

Remarks on this clone: The same CDR3 is also encoded by other DNA sequences in this sample. V usage is TRBV11-2 and J usage is TRBJ2-7; 11 bases line up with TRBD2. CDR1 and CDR2 from the germline V gene are SGHAT and FQNNGV. The CDR3 extends over 14 amino acids. With 5 bases clipped from V and 4 bases from J, the junction kept 4 bases outside the gene matches. The CDR3 bases are TGTGCCAGCAGCCTGGGGACTAGCGGATACGAGCAGTACTTC. It is translated as CASSLGTSGYEQYF. Using reference TRBV11-2 and TRBJ2-7 for the parts outside the CDR3, the full variable domain is EAGVAQSPRYKIIEKRQSVAFWCNPISGHATLYWYQQILGQGPKLLIQFQNNGVVDDSQLPKDRFSAERLKGVDSTLKIQPAKLEDSAVYLCASSLGTSGYEQYFGPGTRLTVT.

This clone was observed a single time. The chain combines TRBV28 with TRBJ1-5; 8 positions match TRBD1. V shed 2 bases and J 7 bases; nucleotides not matched to a gene: 10. The CDR3 totals 16 residues. Germline V gene lookup returns CDR1 MDHEN and CDR2 SYDVKM. The DNA of the CDR3 is TGTGCCAGCAGTTTAATTACAGGGGGGATCCGACAGCCCCAGCATTTT. Encoded protein: CASSLITGGIRQPQHF. Full variable domain (outside the CDR3, taken from reference TRBV28 and TRBJ1-5): DVKVTQSSRYLVKRTGEKVFLECVQDMDHENMFWYRQDPGLGLRLIYFSYDVKMKEKGDIPEGYSVSREKKERFSLILESASTNQTSMYLCASSLITGGIRQPQHFGDGTRLSIL.

The V and J genes are TRBV7-6 and TRBJ1-1; 12 bases match TRBD1. The germline V gene has CDR1 SGHVS and CDR2 FNYEAQ. This CDR3 spans 19 amino acids. The J segment lost 5 bases and the V segment lost 2 bases, leaving 15 bases of the junction unmatched. The CDR3 DNA follows: TGTGCCAGCAGCTTATTAGGTGTAGGGACAGGGGGCAGGAGAACTGAAGCTTTCTTT. Its protein is CASSLLGVGTGGRRTEAFF.

This clone was seen a single time. The genes are TRBV5-4 and TRBJ2-3, with 9 bases that match TRBD2. V shed 7 bases and J 2 bases; nucleotides not matched to a gene: 11. Germline V gives CDR1 SGHNT, CDR2 YYREEE (reference sequence). The CDR3 has 16 amino acids. The CDR3 spells CASRERAGGPTDTQYF. CDR3 DNA sequence: TGTGCCAGCCGCGAAAGGGCGGGAGGGCCCACAGATACGCAGTATTTT.

V and J are TRBV7-2 and TRBJ2-1; D remains unclear. Germline V gene lookup returns CDR1 SGHTA and CDR2 FQGNSA. V was trimmed by 5 bases and J by 2 bases, leaving 10 bases between them. The CDR3 is 14 amino acids. The DNA for the CDR3 is TGTGCCAGCAGCCCCCAAACCACCTACAATGAGCAGTTCTTC. This sequence encodes CASSPQTTYNEQFF.

This sequence joins TRBV7-9 and TRBJ1-4; 8 bases line up with TRBD1. The J segment lost 8 bases and the V segment lost 4 bases, leaving 12 bases of the junction unmatched. The germline V gene encodes CDR1 SEHNR and CDR2 FQNEAQ (reference sequence). This CDR3 has 16 amino acids. Here the CDR3 DNA reads TGTGCCAGCAGCTCCCGCTCGGCAGGGGGCCAGGAAAAACTGTTTTTT. Encoded protein: CASSSRSAGGQEKLFF.

The J gene is TRBJ1-6, the V gene TRBV2, with D perhaps matching TRBD1 (5 bases). V was trimmed by 5 bases and J by 14 bases, leaving 13 bases between them. The CDR3 contains 12 residues. CDR1 and CDR2 from the germline V gene are SNHLY and FYNNEI. The CDR3 loop reads CASSPETDTLHF. The CDR3 DNA reads TGTGCCAGCAGTCCCGAGACAGATACCCTCCACTTT.

The gene calls are TRBV7-5 and TRBJ2-7; the listed D gene, TRBD1, was not tested against the DNA. TRBV7-5 is a known pseudogene. This CDR3 contains 14 residues. The CDR3, as DNA: TGTGCCAGAAGCAAAGAGGACAGGTCCTACGAGCAGTACTTC. This encodes CARSKEDRSYEQYF.

In this sample, this clone turned up once. The chain carries TRBV2 and TRBJ2-1, with 7 bases matching TRBD2. The trim removed 2 bases at V and 2 bases at J, leaving 3 bases unmatched. The CDR3 covers 15 residues. The germline V gene has CDR1 SNHLY and CDR2 FYNNEI. The CDR3 DNA reads TGTGCCAGCAGTGAACAAGCGGGACCCTACAATGAGCAGTTCTTC. Its translation is CASSEQAGPYNEQFF.

The chain is built from TRBV5-1 and TRBJ1-6; TRBD1 aligns across 8 bases. V trimming: 2 bases; J trimming: 5 bases; junction bases outside the gene matches: 3. Per germline, CDR1 SGHRS and CDR2 YFSETQ. This CDR3 has 15 residues. The CDR3 DNA reads as TGCGCCAGCAGCTTTACGACAGGGGATAATTCACCCCTCCACTTT. It is translated as CASSFTTGDNSPLHF.

The chain employs TRBV11-1 and TRBJ2-7; either TRBD1 or TRBD2 may supply D (5 bases each). Germline V CDR1 and CDR2: SGHAT, FQDESV (reference sequence). The CDR3 is made up of 13 amino acids. Between the trimmed V and J ends, which lost 4 bases and 3 bases, there was a span of 10 bases. CDR3 protein: CASSSGLIYEQYF. DNA of the CDR3: TGTGCCAGCAGCTCGGGGCTAATCTACGAGCAGTACTTC. Supplemented by reference TRBV11-1 and TRBJ2-7, the full variable domain reads EAEVAQSPRYKITEKSQAVAFWCDPISGHATLYWYRQILGQGPELLVQFQDESVVDDSQLPKDRFSAERLKGVDSTLKIQPAELGDSAMYLCASSSGLIYEQYFGPGTRLTVT.

As concerns this clone: Other DNA variants within this sample encode the same CDR3. The rearrangement joins TRBV5-4 to TRBJ2-7; D may be TRBD1 (5 bases). The CDR3 contains 15 residues. Per the germline V gene, CDR1 is SGHNT and CDR2 is YYREEE (reference sequence). V lost 0 bases to trimming and J lost 4 bases, with 14 bases between them. As DNA, the CDR3 is TGTGCCAGCAGCTTGGGTGGACAAGGGGCTTACGAGCAGTACTTC. Translated, it gives CASSLGGQGAYEQYF.

The V call is TRBV7-2, the J call TRBJ2-1, with 9 bases lining up with TRBD2. V gave up 1 base and J gave up 5 bases; unmatched junction bases: 12. Germline loops: CDR1 SGHTA, CDR2 FQGNSA. There are 18 residues in the CDR3. This CDR3 is CASSLGGLAKAGHNEQFF. CDR3 sequence (DNA): TGTGCCAGCAGCTTAGGGGGACTAGCTAAGGCAGGACACAATGAGCAGTTCTTC. The full variable domain, its missing parts supplied by reference TRBV7-2 and TRBJ2-1, is GAGVSQSPSNKVTEKGKDVELRCDPISGHTALYWYRQSLGQGLEFLIYFQGNSAPDKSGLPSDRFSAERTGGSVSTLTIQRTQQEDSAVYLCASSLGGLAKAGHNEQFFGPGTRLTVL.

The V call is TRBV5-6, the J call TRBJ2-4, with 10 bases aligning to TRBD1. The CDR3 spans 13 residues. Trimming cost V 4 bases and J 7 bases; bases outside gene matches: 2. Germline lookup yields CDR1 SGHDT and CDR2 YYEEEE. The CDR3 region is CASSGGQGNIQYF. The DNA of the CDR3 is TGTGCCAGCAGCGGGGGACAGGGGAACATTCAGTACTTC. Together with reference TRBV5-6 and TRBJ2-4, the CDR3 gives the full variable domain: DAGVTQSPTHLIKTRGQQVTLRCSPKSGHDTVSWYQQALGQGPQFIFQYYEEEERQRGNFPDRFSGHQFPNYSSELNVNALLLGDSALYLCASSGGQGNIQYFGAGTRLSVL.

The chain links TRBV7-9 to TRBJ2-1; 9 bases line up with TRBD2. CDR1 SEHNR and CDR2 FQNEAQ come from the germline V gene (reference sequence). This CDR3 region has 15 residues. V gave up 5 bases and J gave up 3 bases; unmatched junction bases: 5. The CDR3 coding sequence is TGTGCCAGCAGCGACGGACTAGCGTACTACAATGAGCAGTTCTTC. Translating gives CASSDGLAYYNEQFF.

The chain recombines TRBV7-2 with TRBJ2-3; 10 bases line up with TRBD1. Trimming removed 5 bases from V and 6 bases from J; junction bases left unmatched: 8. In germline, CDR1 is SGHTA, CDR2 FQGNSA. The CDR3 has 15 amino acids. The CDR3 is CASSRRQGAVDTQYF. In nucleotides, the CDR3 is TGTGCCAGCAGCCGCCGACAGGGGGCGGTGGATACGCAGTATTTT.

This clone was observed a single time. This rearrangement joins TRBV9 to TRBJ2-1; 13 positions match TRBD2. J was trimmed by 6 bases and V by 6 bases; bases with no gene match: 9. The germline V gene has CDR1 SGDLS and CDR2 YYNGEE. The CDR3 consists of 16 residues. DNA of the CDR3: TGTGCCAGCAACAGACTAGCGGGAGGCGGATTCAATGAGCAGTTCTTC. It codes for CASNRLAGGGFNEQFF.

This clone came up once. CDR3 region: CASSLPGTGLYCEQYF. CDR3 in DNA: TGTGCCAGCAGTTTACCCGGGACAGGGCTTTATTGCGAGCAGTACTTC. The V gene is TRBV6-4, the J gene TRBJ2-7; 9 bases align to TRBD1. V dropped 5 bases and J dropped 6; count of bases not matched to a gene: 14. Germline-derived CDR1 and CDR2 are MRHNA and SNTAGT. The CDR3 is 16 residues long.

As for this clone: The sample carries other DNA sequences with the same CDR3. V gene TRBV5-4 combines with J gene TRBJ2-3; D possibly corresponds to TRBD2 (5 bases). CDR3 length: 13 amino acids. V shed 4 bases and J shed 3 bases, with 9 bases lying between them. CDR1 SGHNT and CDR2 YYREEE come from the germline V gene (reference sequence). The CDR3, as DNA: TGTGCCAGCAGCCGACGGGGTACAGATACGCAGTATTTT. Encoded protein: CASSRRGTDTQYF.

The chain employs TRBV4-1 and TRBJ1-2; the D gene is possibly TRBD1 (5 bases). The CDR3 runs 16 residues. CDR1 MGHRA and CDR2 YSYEKL come from the germline V gene. Trimming took 0 bases from V and 6 from J, leaving 17 bases between them. The DNA of the CDR3 is TGCGCCAGCAGCCAAGATCTTGGCAGGGTAGGCAATGGCTACACCTTC. Its translation is CASSQDLGRVGNGYTF.

This clone was seen a handful of times. This rearrangement joins TRBV19 to TRBJ1-1, with D tentatively TRBD1 (5 bases). Trimming left V 4 bases short and J 1 base short, with 7 bases between. CDR3 size: 13 residues. Germline loops: CDR1 LNHDA, CDR2 SQIVND (reference sequence). This CDR3 is CASSRTSNTEAFF. CDR3 nucleotides: TGTGCCAGTAGTAGGACATCGAACACTGAAGCTTTCTTT.

This rearrangement joins TRBV6-1 to TRBJ1-2; D is ambiguous. The V gene lost 7 bases and the J gene lost 4 bases, with 13 bases spanning the gap. Germline V lookup: CDR1 MNHNS, CDR2 SASEGT. The CDR3 contains 13 residues. CDR3 protein: CASTSKDRYGYTF. Written as DNA, the CDR3 is TGTGCCAGCACGTCCAAGGACCGCTATGGCTACACCTTC.

The chain combines TRBV4-1 with TRBJ2-4; no clear D gene. Looked up from germline, CDR1 is MGHRA and CDR2 is YSYEKL. Deletions cut 5 bases from V and 0 bases from J, with 11 bases between. The CDR3 loop spans 15 amino acids. The CDR3 protein is CASSRILLAKNIQYF. Here the CDR3 DNA reads TGCGCCAGCAGCAGGATATTACTAGCCAAAAACATTCAGTACTTC.

V usage is TRBV5-5 and J usage is TRBJ1-3; D is possibly TRBD1 (5 bases). Trimming pared 0 bases from V and 0 bases from J, leaving 7 bases between. The CDR3 extends over 15 amino acids. The germline V gene encodes CDR1 SGHKS and CDR2 YYEKEE (reference sequence). The CDR3 DNA reads TGTGCCAGCAGCTTGGACGGACACTCTGGAAACACCATATATTTT. Amino acids: CASSLDGHSGNTIYF.

The chain joins TRBV29-1 to TRBJ1-4; a possible D gene is TRBD1 (5 bases). The CDR3 is 14 residues long. Trimming cost V 5 bases and J 0 bases, with 10 bases left between them. The V gene's germline CDR1 is SQVTM and CDR2 ANQGSEA. The DNA of the CDR3 is TGCAGCGTTCGTGGGACTACAACTAATGAAAAACTGTTTTTT. Its protein product is CSVRGTTTNEKLFF.

The V call is TRBV29-1, the J call TRBJ2-5; 7 positions agree with TRBD2. From germline, CDR1 is SQVTM and CDR2 ANQGSEA. The CDR3 covers 14 residues. With V trimmed by 8 bases and J by 4 bases, 13 bases remained unmatched. DNA for the CDR3: TGCAGCCATAGACCCAGGACTAGTGGAGAGACCCAGTACTTC. As protein: CSHRPRTSGETQYF.